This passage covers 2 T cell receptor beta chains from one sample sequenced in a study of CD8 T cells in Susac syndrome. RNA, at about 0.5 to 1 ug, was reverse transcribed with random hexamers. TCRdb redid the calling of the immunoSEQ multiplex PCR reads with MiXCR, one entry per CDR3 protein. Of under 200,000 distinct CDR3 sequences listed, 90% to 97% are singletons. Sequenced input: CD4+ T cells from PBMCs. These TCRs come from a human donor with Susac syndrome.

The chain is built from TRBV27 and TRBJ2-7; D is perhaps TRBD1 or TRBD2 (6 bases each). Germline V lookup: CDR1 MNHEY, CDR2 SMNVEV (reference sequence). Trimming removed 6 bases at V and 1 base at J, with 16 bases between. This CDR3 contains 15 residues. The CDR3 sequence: CASRPRGAGSYEQYF. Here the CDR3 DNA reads TGTGCCAGCAGACCGAGGGGGGCGGGTTCCTACGAGCAGTACTTC.

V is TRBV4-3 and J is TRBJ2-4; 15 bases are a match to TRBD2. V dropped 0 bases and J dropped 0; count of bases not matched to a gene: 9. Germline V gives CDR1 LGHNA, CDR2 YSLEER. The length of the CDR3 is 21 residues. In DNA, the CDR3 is TGCGCCAGCAGCCAAGAGGGGACTAGCGGGGGGATTACCGGAGCCAAAAACATTCAGTACTTC. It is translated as CASSQEGTSGGITGAKNIQYF.